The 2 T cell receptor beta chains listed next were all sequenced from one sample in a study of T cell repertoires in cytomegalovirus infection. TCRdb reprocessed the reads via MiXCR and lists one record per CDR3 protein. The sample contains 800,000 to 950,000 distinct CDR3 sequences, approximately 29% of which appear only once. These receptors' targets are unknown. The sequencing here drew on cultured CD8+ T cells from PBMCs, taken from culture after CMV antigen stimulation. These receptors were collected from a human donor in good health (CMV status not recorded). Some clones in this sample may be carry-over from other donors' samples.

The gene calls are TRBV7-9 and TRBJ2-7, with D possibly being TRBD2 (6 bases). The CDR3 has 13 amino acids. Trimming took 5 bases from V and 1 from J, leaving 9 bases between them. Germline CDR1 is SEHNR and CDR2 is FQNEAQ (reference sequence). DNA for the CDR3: TGTGCCAGCAGCCCCGCGGGGTCCTACGAGCAGTACGTC. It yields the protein CASSPAGSYEQYV.

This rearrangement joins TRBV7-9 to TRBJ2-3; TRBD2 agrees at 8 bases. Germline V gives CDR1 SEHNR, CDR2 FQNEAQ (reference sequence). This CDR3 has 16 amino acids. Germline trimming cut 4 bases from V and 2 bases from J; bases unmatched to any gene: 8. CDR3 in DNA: TGTGCCAGCAGCTACCAACTAGCGGACCCCACAGATACGCAGTATTTT. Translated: CASSYQLADPTDTQYF.